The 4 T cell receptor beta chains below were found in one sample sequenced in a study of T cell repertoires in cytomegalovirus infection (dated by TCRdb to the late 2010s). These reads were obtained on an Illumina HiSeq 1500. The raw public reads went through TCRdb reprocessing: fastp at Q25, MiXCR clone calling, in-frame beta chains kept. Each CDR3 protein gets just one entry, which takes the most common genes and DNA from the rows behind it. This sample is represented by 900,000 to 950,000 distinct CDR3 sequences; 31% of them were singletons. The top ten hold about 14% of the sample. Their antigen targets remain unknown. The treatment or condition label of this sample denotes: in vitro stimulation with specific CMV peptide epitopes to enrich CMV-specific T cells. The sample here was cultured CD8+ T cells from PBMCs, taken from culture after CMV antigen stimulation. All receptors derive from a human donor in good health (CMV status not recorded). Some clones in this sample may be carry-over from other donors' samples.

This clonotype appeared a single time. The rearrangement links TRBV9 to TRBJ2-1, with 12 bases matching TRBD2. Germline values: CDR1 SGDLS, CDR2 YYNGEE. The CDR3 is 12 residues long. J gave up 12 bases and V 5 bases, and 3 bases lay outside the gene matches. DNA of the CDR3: TGTGCCAGCAGGGAGACTAGCGGGGGGCAGTTCTTC. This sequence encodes CASRETSGGQFF. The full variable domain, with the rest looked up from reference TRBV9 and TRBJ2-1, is DSGVTQTPKHLITATGQRVTLRCSPRSGDLSVYWYQQSLDQGLQFLIQYYNGEERAKGNILERFSAQQFPDLHSELNLSSLELGDSALYFCASRETSGGQFFGPGTRLTVL.

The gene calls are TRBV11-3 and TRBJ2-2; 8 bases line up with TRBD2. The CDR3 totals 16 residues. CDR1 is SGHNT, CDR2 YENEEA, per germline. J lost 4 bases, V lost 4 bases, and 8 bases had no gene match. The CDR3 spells CASSSRGGPGTGELFF. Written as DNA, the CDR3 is TGTGCCAGCAGCTCCCGCGGGGGGCCTGGCACCGGGGAGCTGTTTTTT.

The CDR3 here is CASSSTGFTGELFF. Written as DNA, the CDR3 is TGTGCCAGCAGCTCTACAGGGTTCACCGGGGAGCTGTTTTTT. This chain connects TRBV7-2 to TRBJ2-2; D may be TRBD1 (6 bases). V was trimmed by 4 bases and J by 4 bases, leaving 10 bases between them. The CDR3 consists of 14 residues. CDR1 and CDR2 from the germline V gene are SGHTA and FQGNSA.

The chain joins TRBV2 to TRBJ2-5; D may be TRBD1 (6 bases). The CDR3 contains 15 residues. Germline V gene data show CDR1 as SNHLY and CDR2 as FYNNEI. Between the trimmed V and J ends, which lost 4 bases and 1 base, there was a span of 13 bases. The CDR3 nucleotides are TGTGCCAGCAGTGTCGGCGACAGGAGCCAAGAGACCCAGTACTTC. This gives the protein CASSVGDRSQETQYF.